This T cell receptor beta chain was sequenced in a study of blood T cell repertoires in COVID-19 (dated by TCRdb to 2020 to 2022). Study-level background: Samples from collaborators originated in the United States, Italy and Spain and spanned both the acute and convalescent phases of COVID-19. The material from the prospective study consisted of cDNA or gDNA derived from T cells, B-cell-depleted T cells, or PBMCs. Deeply sampled blood TCRbeta repertoires from subjects exposed to, actively infected with, or recovered from COVID-19 were included in the dataset. The repertoires were released in a freely available public database intended as a resource for research on the immune response to SARS-CoV-2. Samples were obtained from the ongoing ImmuneRACE study (first 160 participants) and from 1,254 subjects provided by 6 global collaborators. Nearly every sample came with metadata listing a de-identified subject ID, COVID-19 status, age in years and sex. Where available, HLA class I and class II types were obtained from metadata supplied by the sample provider rather than from assay-based typing.

Points the paper makes about the study in general: The amount of clinical and demographic metadata varied by source and participant and was provided uncurated.

Each collaborating institution followed its own protocols to collect whole blood in K2EDTA tubes. Collaborator samples were shipped for TCRbeta analysis as frozen whole blood, isolated PBMCs, or DNA extracted from either sample type. The immunoSEQ Assay, a bias-controlled multiplex PCR, was used to amplify TCRbeta CDR3 regions from genomic DNA. In the original analysis: The number of nucleated cells in each sample was estimated from the amplification of reference gene primers within the assay. To quantify the absolute abundance of each unique TCRbeta CDR3 rearrangement, sequence reads were collapsed and filtered. For each sample, productive Simpson clonality was calculated as the square root of Simpson's diversity index over productive rearrangements. This immuneACCESS table, as held by TCRdb, lists in-frame sequences with V and J called but not all clones. Of the missing ones, under half trace to an unresolved V gene in checked studies; the others have no known cause. V and J calls plus clone size are reproduced from that table; the DNA served to infer D and trimming. The sample has about 250,000 clones on record, around four fifths of them singletons. Approximately 9% of the sample is in the top ten clones.

This clone was observed a few times. The target of this receptor is not known. Qualities for individual bases were not recorded, and no much larger clone is one base off. The sequenced sample consisted of peripheral blood. The clonotype was recovered from a man in his forties with active or convalescent COVID-19.

DNA sequence: TGTGCCAGCAGCCCCACTGGGACATACACCGGGGAGCTGTTTTTT. It translates as CASSPTGTYTGELFF. The chain joins TRBV6-5 to TRBJ2-2; the D region possibly corresponds to TRBD1 (6 bases align). V is reduced by 6 bases and J by 3 bases, leaving a spacing of 14 bases between them. The germline V gene specifies MNHEY as CDR1 and SVGAGI as CDR2. CDR3 length: 15 amino acids, cysteine to phenylalanine. Only the CDR3 DNA is retained, 45 bases long and in frame from the first base.